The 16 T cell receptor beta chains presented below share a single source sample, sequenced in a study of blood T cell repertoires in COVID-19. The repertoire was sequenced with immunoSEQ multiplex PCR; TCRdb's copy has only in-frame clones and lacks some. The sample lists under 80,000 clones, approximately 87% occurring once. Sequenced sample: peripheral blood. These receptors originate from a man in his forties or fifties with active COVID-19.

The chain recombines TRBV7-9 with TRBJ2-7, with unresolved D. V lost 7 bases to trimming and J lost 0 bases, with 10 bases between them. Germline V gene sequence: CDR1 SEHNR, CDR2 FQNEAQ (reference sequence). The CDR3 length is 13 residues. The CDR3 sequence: CASIDLTSYEQYF. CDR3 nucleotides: TGTGCCAGCATAGACTTGACCTCCTACGAGCAGTACTTC.

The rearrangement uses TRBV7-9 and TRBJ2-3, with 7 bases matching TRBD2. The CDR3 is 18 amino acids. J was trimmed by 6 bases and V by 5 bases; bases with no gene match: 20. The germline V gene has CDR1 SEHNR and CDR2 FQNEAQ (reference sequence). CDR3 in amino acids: CASSPIGRGDGSSDTQYF. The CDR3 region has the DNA TGTGCCAGCAGCCCAATAGGTCGGGGGGATGGTAGCTCGGATACGCAGTATTTT. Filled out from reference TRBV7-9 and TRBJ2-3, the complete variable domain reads DTGVSQNPRHKITKRGQNVTFRCDPISEHNRLYWYRQTLGQGPEFLTYFQNEAQLEKSRLLSDRFSAERPKGSFSTLEIQRTEQGDSAMYLCASSPIGRGDGSSDTQYFGPGTRLTVL.

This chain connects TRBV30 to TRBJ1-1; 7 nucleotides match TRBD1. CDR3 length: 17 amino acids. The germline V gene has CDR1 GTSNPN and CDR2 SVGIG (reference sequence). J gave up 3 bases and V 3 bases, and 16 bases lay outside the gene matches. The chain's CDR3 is CAWRATGRGRLYTEAFF. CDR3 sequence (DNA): TGTGCCTGGAGGGCGACGGGAAGGGGGCGCTTATACACTGAAGCTTTCTTT.

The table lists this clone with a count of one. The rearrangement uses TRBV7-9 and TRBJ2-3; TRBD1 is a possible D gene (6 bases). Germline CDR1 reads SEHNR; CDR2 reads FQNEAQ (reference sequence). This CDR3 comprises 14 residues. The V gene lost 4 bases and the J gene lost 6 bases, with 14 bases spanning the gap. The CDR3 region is CASSSQGFEDTQYF. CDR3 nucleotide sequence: TGTGCCAGCAGCTCCCAGGGGTTTGAGGATACGCAGTATTTT.

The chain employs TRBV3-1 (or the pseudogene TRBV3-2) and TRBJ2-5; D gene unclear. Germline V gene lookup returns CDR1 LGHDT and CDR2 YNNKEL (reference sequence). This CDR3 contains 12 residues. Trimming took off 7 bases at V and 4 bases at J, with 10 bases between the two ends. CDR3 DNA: TGTGCCAGCAAAACGGGTAGAGAGACCCAGTACTTC. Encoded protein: CASKTGRETQYF.

CDR3 sequence reads: CASRRVSGLRANEKLFF. In DNA form, the CDR3 reads TGTGCCAGCAGAAGAGTTTCAGGGCTTAGGGCTAATGAAAAACTGTTTTTT. The chain recombines TRBV27 with TRBJ1-4; weak D call: TRBD1 (5 bases). CDR1 and CDR2 (germline): MNHEY, SMNVEV (reference sequence). V lost 6 bases and J 3 bases, leaving 20 bases between the germline ends. The CDR3 sequence is 17 residues long.

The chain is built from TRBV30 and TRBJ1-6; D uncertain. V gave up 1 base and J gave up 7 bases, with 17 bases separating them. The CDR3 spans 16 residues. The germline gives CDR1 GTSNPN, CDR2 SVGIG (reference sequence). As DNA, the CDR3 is TGTGCCTGGAGTGGCCTGGGTGGGCTAGCGAATTCACCCCTCCACTTT. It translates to CAWSGLGGLANSPLHF.

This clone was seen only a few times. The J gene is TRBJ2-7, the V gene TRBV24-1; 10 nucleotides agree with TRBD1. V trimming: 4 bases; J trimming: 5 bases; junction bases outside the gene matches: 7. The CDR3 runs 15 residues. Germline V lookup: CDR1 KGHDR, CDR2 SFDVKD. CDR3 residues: CATSDPGQGSNEQYF. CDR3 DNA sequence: TGTGCCACCAGTGACCCGGGACAGGGGAGCAACGAGCAGTACTTC.

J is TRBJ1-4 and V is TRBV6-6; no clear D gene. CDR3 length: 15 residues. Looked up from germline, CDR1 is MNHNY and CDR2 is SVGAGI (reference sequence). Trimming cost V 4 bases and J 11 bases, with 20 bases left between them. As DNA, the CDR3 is TGTGCCAGCAGTTTTCCCGGGAGGGAGATCCAGAAACTGTTTTTT. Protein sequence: CASSFPGREIQKLFF.

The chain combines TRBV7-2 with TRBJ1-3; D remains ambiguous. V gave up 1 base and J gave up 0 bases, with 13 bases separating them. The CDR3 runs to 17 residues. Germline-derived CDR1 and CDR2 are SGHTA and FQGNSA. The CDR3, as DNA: TGTGCCAGCAGCTTAGTCCGGCCGGGAAACTCTGGAAACACCATATATTTT. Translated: CASSLVRPGNSGNTIYF.

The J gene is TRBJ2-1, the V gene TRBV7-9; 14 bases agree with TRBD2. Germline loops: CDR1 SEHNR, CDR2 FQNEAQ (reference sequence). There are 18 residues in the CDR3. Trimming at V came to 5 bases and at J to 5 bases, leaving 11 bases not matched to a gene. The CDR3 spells CASSIYRGLAGEDNEQFF. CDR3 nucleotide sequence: TGTGCCAGCAGCATTTACAGGGGACTAGCGGGGGAAGACAATGAGCAGTTCTTC.

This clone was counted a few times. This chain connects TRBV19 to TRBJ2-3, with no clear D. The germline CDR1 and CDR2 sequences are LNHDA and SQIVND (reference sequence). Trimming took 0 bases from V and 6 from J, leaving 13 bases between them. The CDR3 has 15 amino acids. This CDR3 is CASSIDLGGRDTQYF. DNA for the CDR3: TGTGCCAGTAGTATAGATCTTGGCGGTAGGGATACGCAGTATTTT.

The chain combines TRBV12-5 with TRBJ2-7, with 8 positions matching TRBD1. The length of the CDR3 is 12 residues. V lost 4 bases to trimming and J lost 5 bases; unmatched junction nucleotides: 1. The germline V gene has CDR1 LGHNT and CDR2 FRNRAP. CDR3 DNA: TGTGCTAGTGGTTGGGACAGGAACGAGCAGTACTTC. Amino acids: CASGWDRNEQYF.

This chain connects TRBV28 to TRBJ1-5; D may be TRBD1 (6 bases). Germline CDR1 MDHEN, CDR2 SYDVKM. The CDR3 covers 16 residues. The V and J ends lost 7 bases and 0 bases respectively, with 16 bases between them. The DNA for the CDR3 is TGTGCCAGCATTACCCCCCAGGGGTATAGCAATCAGCCCCAGCATTTT. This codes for CASITPQGYSNQPQHF.

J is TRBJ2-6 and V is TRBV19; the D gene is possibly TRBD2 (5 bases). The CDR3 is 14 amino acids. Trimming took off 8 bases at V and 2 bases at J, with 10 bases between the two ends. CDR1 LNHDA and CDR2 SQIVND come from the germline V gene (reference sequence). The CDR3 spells CASVERAGANVLTF. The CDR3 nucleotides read TGTGCCAGTGTGGAGAGGGCTGGGGCCAACGTCCTGACTTTC.

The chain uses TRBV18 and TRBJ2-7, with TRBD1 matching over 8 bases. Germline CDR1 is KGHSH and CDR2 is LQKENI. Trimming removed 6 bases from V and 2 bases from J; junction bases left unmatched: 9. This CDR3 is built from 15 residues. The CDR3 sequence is CASSPDRVAPYEQYF. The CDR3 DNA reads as TGTGCCAGCTCCCCGGACAGGGTGGCCCCCTACGAGCAGTACTTC.